This is a list of T cell receptor beta chains from one sample in a study of lymphopenia after photon versus proton radiotherapy. The data were produced by immunoSEQ multiplex PCR, yet TCRdb's version contains in-frame clones alone and is incomplete. The sample shows some 42,000 clones, around four fifths of them seen only once. Sequencing used peripheral blood, obtained from a patient treated with proton-based radiotherapy. These receptors originate from a woman between 70 and 85 years old with pancreatic cancer. Each CDR3 is given with its conserved first and last residue. Fields, in order: V gene, D gene, clone size, J gene, CDR3 protein, CDR3 DNA. The D gene is left open where the match is weak. The size field is filled for only some rows; it gives once, few, many or a size class.

V: TRBV10-3
D: TRBD2
size: NA
J: TRBJ2-7
CDR3: CAIRAPGTSGEGSEQYF
DNA: TGTGCCATCAGAGCTCCCGGGACTAGCGGGGAGGGGAGCGAGCAGTACTTC

V: TRBV28
D: TRBD1
size: NA
J: TRBJ1-6
CDR3: CASSRTPGTGGAPLHF
DNA: TGTGCCAGCAGTCGTACCCCCGGGACAGGGGGGGCACCCCTCCACTTT

V: TRBV27
D: NA
size: NA
J: TRBJ1-3
CDR3: CASSMTASGNTIYF
DNA: TGTGCCAGCAGTATGACGGCCTCTGGAAACACCATATATTTT

V: TRBV28
D: TRBD2
size: NA
J: TRBJ2-1
CDR3: CASSLVAGGPYNEQFF
DNA: TGTGCCAGCAGTTTGGTGGCGGGAGGGCCCTACAATGAGCAGTTCTTC

V: TRBV7-8
D: NA
size: NA
J: TRBJ2-1
CDR3: CASSLVSLAEGGEQFF
DNA: TGTGCCAGCAGCTTAGTGAGCCTAGCAGAGGGCGGTGAGCAGTTCTTC

V: TRBV7-6
D: NA
size: NA
J: TRBJ2-1
CDR3: CASSLCLFF
DNA: TGTGCCAGCAGCCTGTGCCTGTTCTTC

V: TRBV28
D: TRBD1
size: NA
J: TRBJ2-2
CDR3: CASRLGTVSSGELFF
DNA: TGTGCCAGCAGGCTGGGGACAGTAAGTTCCGGGGAGCTGTTTTTT

V: TRBV9
D: TRBD2
size: NA
J: TRBJ2-1
CDR3: CASSGTSGDNEQFF
DNA: TGTGCCAGCAGCGGGACTAGCGGGGACAATGAGCAGTTCTTC

V: TRBV6-1
D: NA
size: NA
J: TRBJ2-7
CDR3: CASSEASAGKSYEQYF
DNA: TGTGCCAGCAGTGAAGCCTCGGCAGGGAAGTCCTACGAGCAGTACTTC

V: TRBV28
D: NA
size: NA
J: TRBJ1-4
CDR3: CASSDGTVNEKLFF
DNA: TGTGCCAGCAGTGACGGGACGGTTAATGAAAAACTGTTTTTT

V: TRBV28
D: TRBD1
size: NA
J: TRBJ1-1
CDR3: CASSLSNRGRNTEAFF
DNA: TGTGCCAGCAGTTTATCTAACAGGGGAAGGAACACTGAAGCTTTCTTT

V: TRBV7-9
D: TRBD1
size: NA
J: TRBJ2-1
CDR3: CASSLAQGTGGWVF
DNA: TGTGCCAGCAGCTTAGCCCAAGGGACAGGGGGTTGGGTCTTC

V: TRBV7-8
D: TRBD2
size: NA
J: TRBJ2-7
CDR3: CASSTQTSGTSYEQYF
DNA: TGTGCCAGCAGCACCCAGACTAGCGGGACCTCCTACGAGCAGTACTTC

V: TRBV5-4
D: TRBD2
size: NA
J: TRBJ2-5
CDR3: CASSLGLRESETQYF
DNA: TGTGCCAGCAGCTTGGGCCTGCGGGAGTCCGAGACCCAGTACTTC

V: TRBV28
D: TRBD1
size: NA
J: TRBJ1-2
CDR3: CASSLRDRARYGYTF
DNA: TGTGCCAGCAGTTTACGGGACAGGGCTCGCTATGGCTACACCTTC

V: TRBV13
D: NA
size: NA
J: TRBJ1-1
CDR3: CASRSGGNTEAFF
DNA: TGTGCCAGCAGAAGCGGGGGGAACACTGAAGCTTTCTTT

V: TRBV30
D: NA
size: NA
J: TRBJ1-2
CDR3: CAWSVQQNTNYGYTF
DNA: TGTGCCTGGAGTGTACAGCAGAATACTAACTATGGCTACACCTTC

V: TRBV14
D: TRBD2
size: once
J: TRBJ2-5
CDR3: CASSQLAGKAAQETQYF
DNA: TGTGCCAGCAGCCAACTAGCGGGGAAGGCAGCCCAAGAGACCCAGTACTTC